The 2 T cell receptor beta chains listed next were all sequenced from one sample in a study of regulatory T cells in long-lasting Graves disease (dated by TCRdb to the early 2020s). Libraries were constructed by multiplex PCR. TCRdb names Illumina HiSeq 4000 as the instrument used. iRepertoire HTBI primers and Arm-PCR amplification of CDR3 regions were used to construct TCR beta libraries. The raw public reads went through TCRdb reprocessing: fastp at Q25, MiXCR clone calling, in-frame beta chains kept. A single entry per CDR3 protein holds the most common genes and DNA from its merged rows. Present in this sample are roughly 400,000 distinct CDR3 sequences, roughly a fifth of which were seen just once. The top ten hold 14% of the sample. The time point label of this sample denotes: persistent/refractory GD, antithyroid drugs over 5 years with positive TRAb. For both TCR sequencing and RNA sequencing, RNA was extracted from PBMCs using TRIzol.

Sequenced material: peripheral blood mononuclear cells (PBMCs), taken when the disease was refractory, from a patient treated with antithyroid drugs. These receptors were collected from a female donor with Graves disease.

The chain links TRBV19 to TRBJ1-1; D unclear. V lost 3 bases, J lost 1 base, and 12 bases lay in between. Germline CDR1 and CDR2: LNHDA and SQIVND (reference sequence). This CDR3 comprises 15 residues. The CDR3 is CASSISVKGNTEAFF. For the CDR3, the DNA is TGTGCCAGTAGTATTTCAGTCAAGGGGAACACTGAAGCTTTCTTT.

To note about this clonotype: At one end the junction does not follow the germline gene, possibly because of a read error. The rearrangement uses TRBV27 and TRBJ2-3; TRBD2 agrees at 9 bases. The CDR3 is 19 amino acids. Germline values: CDR1 MNHEY, CDR2 SMNVEV (reference sequence). This CDR3 is CASSPFAPLAGFATDTRYF. CDR3 bases: TGTGCCAGCAGCCCTTTCGCGCCTCTAGCGGGATTCGCTACAGATACGCGGTATTTT.